The rows below give T cell receptor beta chains drawn from one sample of a study of patients and donors after allogeneic stem cell transplantation. MiXCR, run by TCRdb on the RT-PCR reads, gives a single entry per CDR3 protein. Altogether 920,000 or so distinct CDR3 sequences are present, roughly 18% being singletons, with the ten largest covering around 6%. The sample comprised blood, either unsorted or a sorted T cell fraction (not recorded which). All receptors come from a human donor who was either an allogeneic HSCT recipient or a stem cell or donor lymphocyte infusion donor (not recorded which). It is not recorded whose cells these are; they may come from a transplant donor. Both conserved end residues are part of each CDR3. The order of the fields is CDR3 protein, CDR3 DNA, J gene, clone size, V gene, D gene. The D gene is left open where the match is weak. Some rows have no size entry. The others give once, few or many, or a class for an expanded clone.

CSSSQDPSVTEAFF | TGCTCCAGCAGCCAAGATCCGTCCGTTACTGAAGCTTTCTTT | TRBJ1-1 | NA | TRBV4-3 | NA
CASSLLGANTEAFF | TGTGCCAGCAGTTTACTGGGGGCGAACACTGAAGCTTTCTTT | TRBJ1-1 | many | TRBV12-3/TRBV12-4 | NA
CASSEWSSGANVLTF | TGTGCCAGCAGTGAGTGGTCCTCTGGGGCCAACGTCCTGACTTTC | TRBJ2-6 | NA | TRBV25-1 | NA
CASSITAGTTDTQYF | TGTGCCAGTAGTATCACCGCCGGGACCACAGATACGCAGTATTTT | TRBJ2-3 | NA | TRBV19 | NA
CSARSGLAETYEQYF | TGCAGTGCTAGGTCGGGACTAGCGGAGACTTACGAGCAGTACTTC | TRBJ2-7 | NA | TRBV20-1 | TRBD2
CASSSHRSTGAFF | TGTGCCAGCAGCTCCCACAGATCGACGGGGGCTTTCTTT | TRBJ1-1 | NA | TRBV7-2 | NA
CASSLAAEYNEQFF | TGTGCCAGCAGTTTGGCGGCAGAATACAATGAGCAGTTCTTC | TRBJ2-1 | NA | TRBV27 | NA
CASSGGLSTDTQYF | TGTGCCAGCAGTGGGGGCTTATCGACAGATACGCAGTATTTT | TRBJ2-3 | NA | TRBV25-1 | NA
CSARGRVTDTQYF | TGCAGTGCTAGAGGCAGGGTCACAGATACGCAGTATTTT | TRBJ2-3 | NA | TRBV20-1 | NA
CASNGGSSNEQFF | TGTGCCAGCAACGGAGGATCCTCTAATGAGCAGTTCTTC | TRBJ2-1 | few | TRBV27 | NA
CASSQQMNTGELFF | TGTGCCAGCAGCCAACAGATGAACACCGGGGAGCTGTTTTTT | TRBJ2-2 | few | TRBV3-1 | NA
CASSTPWAYEQYF | TGTGCCAGCAGCACCCCCTGGGCCTACGAGCAGTACTTC | TRBJ2-7 | many | TRBV12-3/TRBV12-4 | NA
CATSDFGEEEYF | TGTGCCACCAGTGATTTTGGGGAAGAAGAGTACTTC | TRBJ2-7 | NA | TRBV24-1 | NA
CASSLAGLADITGELFF | TGCGCCAGCAGCTTGGCCGGACTAGCGGATATAACCGGGGAGCTGTTTTTT | TRBJ2-2 | NA | TRBV5-1 | TRBD2
CASSDSARGELFF | TGTGCCAGCAGCGACTCCGCCCGCGGGGAGCTGTTTTTT | TRBJ2-2 | NA | TRBV9 | NA
CASSFGQGAYNEQFF | TGCGCCAGCAGCTTCGGACAGGGGGCCTACAATGAGCAGTTCTTC | TRBJ2-1 | NA | TRBV5-1 | TRBD1